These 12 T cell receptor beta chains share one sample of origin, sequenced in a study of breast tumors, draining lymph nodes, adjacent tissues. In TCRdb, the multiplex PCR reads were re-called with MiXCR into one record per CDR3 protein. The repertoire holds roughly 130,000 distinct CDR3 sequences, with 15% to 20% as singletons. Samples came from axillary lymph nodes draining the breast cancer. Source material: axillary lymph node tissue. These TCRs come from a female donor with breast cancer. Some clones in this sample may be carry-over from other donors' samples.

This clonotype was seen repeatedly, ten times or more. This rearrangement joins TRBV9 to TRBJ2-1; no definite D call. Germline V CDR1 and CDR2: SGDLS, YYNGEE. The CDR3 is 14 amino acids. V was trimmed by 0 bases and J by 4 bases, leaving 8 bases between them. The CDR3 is CASSVGVGYNEQFF. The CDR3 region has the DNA TGTGCCAGCAGCGTAGGGGTGGGGTACAATGAGCAGTTCTTC.

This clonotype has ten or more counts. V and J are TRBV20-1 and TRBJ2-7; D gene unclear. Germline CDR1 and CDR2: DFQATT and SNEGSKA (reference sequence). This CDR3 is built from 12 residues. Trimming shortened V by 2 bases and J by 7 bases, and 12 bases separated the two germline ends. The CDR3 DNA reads TGCAGTGCTAGACACCCAGCGCGGGAGCAGTACTTC. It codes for CSARHPAREQYF.

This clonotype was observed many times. The CDR3 region has the DNA TGTGCCAGCAGCTTACGACAGGGGGCCAGGGAGACCCAGTACTTC. It encodes CASSLRQGARETQYF. The V and J genes are TRBV7-6 and TRBJ2-5, with 10 bases aligning to TRBD1. Looked up from germline, CDR1 is SGHVS and CDR2 is FNYEAQ. This CDR3 comprises 15 residues. With 2 bases clipped from V and 5 bases from J, the junction kept 5 bases outside the gene matches.

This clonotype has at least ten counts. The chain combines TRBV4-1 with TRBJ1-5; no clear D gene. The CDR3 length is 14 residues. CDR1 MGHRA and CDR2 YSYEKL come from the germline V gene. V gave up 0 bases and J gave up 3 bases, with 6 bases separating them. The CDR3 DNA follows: TGCGCCAGCAGCCAAGACGGAGTCAATCAGCCCCAGCATTTT. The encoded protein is CASSQDGVNQPQHF.

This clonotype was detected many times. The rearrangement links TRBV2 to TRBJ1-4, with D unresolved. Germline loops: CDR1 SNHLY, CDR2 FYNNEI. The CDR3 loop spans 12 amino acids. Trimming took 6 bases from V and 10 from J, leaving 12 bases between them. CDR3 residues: CASRIEVGKLFF. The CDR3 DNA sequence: TGTGCCAGCAGAATAGAAGTCGGAAAACTGTTTTTT.

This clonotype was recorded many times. CDR3 sequence: CATSPGTGGAYEQYF. In nucleotides, the CDR3 is TGTGCCACCAGCCCTGGGACAGGGGGCGCGTACGAGCAGTACTTC. V and J are TRBV15 and TRBJ2-7; TRBD1 matches at 12 bases. This CDR3 comprises 15 residues. Germline CDR1 is LNHNV and CDR2 is YYDKDF (reference sequence). V shed 5 bases, J shed 4 bases, and the junction held 6 bases outside the gene matches.

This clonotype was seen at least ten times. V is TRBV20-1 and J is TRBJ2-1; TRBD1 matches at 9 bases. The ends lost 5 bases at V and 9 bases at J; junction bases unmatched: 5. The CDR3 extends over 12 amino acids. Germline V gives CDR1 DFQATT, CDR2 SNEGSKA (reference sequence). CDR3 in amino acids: CSADPGQGEQFF. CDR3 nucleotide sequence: TGCAGTGCTGATCCGGGACAGGGTGAGCAGTTCTTC.

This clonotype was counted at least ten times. CDR3 residues: CASSLAEGGREQFF. The CDR3 region has the DNA TGCGCCAGCAGCTTGGCTGAGGGGGGACGCGAGCAGTTCTTC. The rearrangement links TRBV5-1 to TRBJ2-1; D is possibly TRBD1 or TRBD2 (6 bases each). Trimming shortened V by 0 bases and J by 10 bases, and 14 bases separated the two germline ends. Germline assignment: CDR1 SGHRS and CDR2 YFSETQ. The CDR3 totals 14 residues.

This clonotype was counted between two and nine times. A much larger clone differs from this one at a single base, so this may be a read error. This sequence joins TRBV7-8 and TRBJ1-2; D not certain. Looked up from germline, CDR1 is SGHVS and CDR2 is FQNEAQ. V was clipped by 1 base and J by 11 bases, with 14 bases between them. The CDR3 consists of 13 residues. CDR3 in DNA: TGTGCCAGCAGCTTAGAACAGAGTTATTGGTACACCTTC. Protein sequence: CASSLEQSYWYTF.

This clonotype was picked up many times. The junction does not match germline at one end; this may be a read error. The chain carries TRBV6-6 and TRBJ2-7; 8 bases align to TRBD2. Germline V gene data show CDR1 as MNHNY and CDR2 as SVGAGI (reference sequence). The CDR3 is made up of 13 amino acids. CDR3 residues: CASSTTLAGLSLF. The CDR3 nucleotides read TGTGCCAGCAGTACTACGCTAGCGGGCCTTTCCTTGTTC.

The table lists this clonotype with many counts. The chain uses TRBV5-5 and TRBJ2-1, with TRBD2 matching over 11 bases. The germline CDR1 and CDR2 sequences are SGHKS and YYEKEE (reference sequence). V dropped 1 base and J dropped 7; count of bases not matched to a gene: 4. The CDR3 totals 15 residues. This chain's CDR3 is CASSLWLAGGNEQFF. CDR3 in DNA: TGTGCCAGCAGCTTGTGGCTAGCGGGGGGTAATGAGCAGTTCTTC.

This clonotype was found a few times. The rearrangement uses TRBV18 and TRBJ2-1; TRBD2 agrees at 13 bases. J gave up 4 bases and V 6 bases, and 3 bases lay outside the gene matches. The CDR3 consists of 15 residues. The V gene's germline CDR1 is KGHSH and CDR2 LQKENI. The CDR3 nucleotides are TGTGCCAGCTCCGGGACTAGCGGGACTTACAATGAGCAGTTCTTC. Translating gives CASSGTSGTYNEQFF.